The clone carrying this T cell receptor beta chain is a singleton in its sample. This sample was taken from a study of T cell changes during pregnancy in multiple sclerosis. This CDR3 contains 12 residues. CDR1 is SQVTM and CDR2 is ANQGSEA in the germline V gene. The trim removed 6 bases at V and 5 bases at J, leaving 6 bases unmatched. Some clones are missing from TCRdb's copy, which holds only in-frame ones; the method was immunoSEQ multiplex PCR. The repertoire holds 60,000 or so clones, with 90% as singletons. Specimen: peripheral blood, collected in the second trimester of pregnancy. This TCR was recovered from a female donor in good health, enrolled as a control in a pregnancy study. This chain joins TRBV29-1 and TRBJ1-2, with 7 bases fitting TRBD1. CDR3 sequence reads: CSVLTGRYGYTF. CDR3 DNA sequence: TGCAGCGTATTGACAGGGAGGTATGGCTACACCTTC.